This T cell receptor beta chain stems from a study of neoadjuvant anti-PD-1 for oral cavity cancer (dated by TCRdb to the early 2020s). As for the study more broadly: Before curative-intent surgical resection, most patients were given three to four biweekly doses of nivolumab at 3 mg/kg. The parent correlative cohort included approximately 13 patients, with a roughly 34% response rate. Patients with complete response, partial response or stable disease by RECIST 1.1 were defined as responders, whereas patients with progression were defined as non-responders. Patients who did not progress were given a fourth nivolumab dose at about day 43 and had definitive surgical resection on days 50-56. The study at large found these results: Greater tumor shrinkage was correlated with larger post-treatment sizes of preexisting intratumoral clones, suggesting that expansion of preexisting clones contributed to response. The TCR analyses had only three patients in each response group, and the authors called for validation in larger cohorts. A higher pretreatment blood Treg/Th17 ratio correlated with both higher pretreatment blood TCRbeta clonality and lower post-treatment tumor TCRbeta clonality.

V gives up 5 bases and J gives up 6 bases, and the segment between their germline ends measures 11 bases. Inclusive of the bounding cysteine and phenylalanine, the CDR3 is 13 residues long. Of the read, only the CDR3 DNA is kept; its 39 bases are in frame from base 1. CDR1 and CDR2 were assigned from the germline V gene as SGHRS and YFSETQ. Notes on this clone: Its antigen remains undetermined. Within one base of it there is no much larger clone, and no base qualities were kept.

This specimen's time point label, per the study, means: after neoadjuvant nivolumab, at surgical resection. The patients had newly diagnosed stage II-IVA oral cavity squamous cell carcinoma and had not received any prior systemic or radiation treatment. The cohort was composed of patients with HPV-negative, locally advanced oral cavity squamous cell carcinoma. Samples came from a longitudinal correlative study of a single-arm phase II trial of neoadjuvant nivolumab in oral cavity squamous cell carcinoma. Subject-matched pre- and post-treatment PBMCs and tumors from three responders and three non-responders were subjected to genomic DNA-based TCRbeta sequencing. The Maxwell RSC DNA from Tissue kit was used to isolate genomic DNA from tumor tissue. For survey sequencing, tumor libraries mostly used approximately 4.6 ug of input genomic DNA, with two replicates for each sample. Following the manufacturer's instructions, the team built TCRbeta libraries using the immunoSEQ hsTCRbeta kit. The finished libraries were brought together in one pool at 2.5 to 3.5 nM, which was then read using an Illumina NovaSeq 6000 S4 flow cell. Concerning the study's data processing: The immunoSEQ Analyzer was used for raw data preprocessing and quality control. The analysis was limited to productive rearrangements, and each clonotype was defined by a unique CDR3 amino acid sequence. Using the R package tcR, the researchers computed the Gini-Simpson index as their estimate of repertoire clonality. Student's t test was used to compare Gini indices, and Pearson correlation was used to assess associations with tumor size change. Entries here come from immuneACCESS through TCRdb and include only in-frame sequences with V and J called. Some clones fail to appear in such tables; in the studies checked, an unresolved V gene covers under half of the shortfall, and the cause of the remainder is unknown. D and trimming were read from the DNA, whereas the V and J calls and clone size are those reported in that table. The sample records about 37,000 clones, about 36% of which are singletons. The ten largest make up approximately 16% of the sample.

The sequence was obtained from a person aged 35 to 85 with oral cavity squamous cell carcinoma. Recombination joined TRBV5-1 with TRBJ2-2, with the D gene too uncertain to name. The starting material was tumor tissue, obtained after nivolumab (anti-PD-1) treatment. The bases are TGCGCCAGCAGTTGGAAATCAGCCGGGGAGCTGTTTTTT. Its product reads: CASSWKSAGELFF.